This T cell receptor (beta chain) was sequenced in a study of blood T cell repertoires in COVID-19. The overall study: Acute-phase and convalescent COVID-19 samples originated in the United States, Italy and Spain.

The CDR3 covers 14 residues. The V end was cut by 7 bases, the J end by 2 bases, with 15 bases between. Germline loops: CDR1 SGHRS, CDR2 YFSETQ. This clone has more than one count but fewer than ten. The assay was immunoSEQ multiplex PCR, and TCRdb's table has in-frame clones only and misses some. The sample includes approximately 160,000 clones, about 85% of them seen just once. This clonotype originated in a man between 65 and 85 years old who had recovered from COVID-19. The sample comprised peripheral blood. The chain combines TRBV5-1 with TRBJ2-5, with D uncertain. The CDR3 here is CASGLGVLQETQYF. The CDR3 DNA reads TGCGCCAGCGGTTTAGGAGTATTACAAGAGACCCAGTACTTC.